This T cell receptor (beta chain) was sequenced for a study of cytomegalovirus exposure and HLA in healthy donors (dated by TCRdb to 2016 to 2017). At the level of the whole study: According to an earlier analysis of a few hundred of the donors, about 190 million T cells yielded 95 million to 140 million unique TCR beta sequences and approximately 280 Gb of sequence data. Using immunosequencing, the study profiled T cell repertoires from 500 to 800 subjects and related those repertoires to cytomegalovirus serostatus. About five DR-DQ haplotypes were treated as single units for association and clustering because of strong linkage in the cohort. Besides the first cohort of 550 to 750 subjects, a separate validation cohort made up of 95 to 150 different subjects was used. The genetic ancestry cluster associated with self-reported Caucasian donors included over 65% of the 398 genotyped donors. The number of donors typed differed by locus, with 629-630 for A, B, C, DRB1 and DQB1, more than 500 for DQA1, 600 to 610 for DPA1, and under 490 for DPB1. The study aimed to test whether signatures of past pathogen exposure could be identified by cataloging public T cell receptors. A later analysis re-examined previously published TCR beta repertoires from roughly 720 donors and added high-resolution HLA genotyping to investigate patterns of TCR occurrence. Donor age, sex, ethnicity and CMV serostatus were compiled alongside the repertoire data. The study combined high-throughput TCR immunosequencing, statistical association of individual TCRs with disease status, and machine learning to predict cytomegalovirus infection status. To decide whether each TCR beta V gene segment behaved as functional or pseudogenic, an earlier analysis of approximately 600 of the donors relied on high-throughput TCR beta sequencing. Roughly 300 gigabases of sequencing data and some 85 million unique TCR sequences were included in an early release covering about 700 HLA-typed donors. HLA typing included class I and class II loci at four-digit resolution. A later genetic analysis took genome-wide SNP genotypes for about three fifths of the 666 donors and used that subset as a discovery cohort. In the later analysis, no new phenotypic data were used to find candidate immune exposures; instead, reliance was placed on TCR beta sequences and their occurrence across donors. Across some 400 genotyped donors of the cohort, an average of approximately 220,000 unique TCR beta nucleotide sequences per donor were sequenced, and 15% to 20% of those sequences were non-productive. Every repertoire in the discovery cohort had been generated on one and the same sequencing platform.

The cohort comprised 710 or so healthy bone marrow donors. At the time of sampling, every cohort member was nominally healthy, though immune exposures that went unrecorded were likely present. The donor was CMV seronegative and belonged to the group of 350 or so seronegative cohort members. Each donor provided a peripheral blood sample, and peripheral blood mononuclear cells were used for TCR beta sequencing. Genomic DNA was extracted from the blood cell samples with the Qiagen DNeasy Blood Extraction Kit. Libraries were made using the immunoSEQ multiplex PCR assay. The multiplex PCR relied on a mix of 60 forward primers for TCR Vbeta segments and 13 reverse primers for TCR Jbeta segments. The CDR3 region of rearranged TCR beta genes was amplified from genomic DNA with a multiplex PCR assay. The Illumina HiSeq System was used to sequence the amplified TCR beta libraries as 87-base-pair reads. For the original study's pipeline: Across the roughly 670 repertoires, a later analysis counted 60 million to 90 million unique TCR beta chains, around 11 million of which were shared by at least two donors. To remove PCR and sequencing errors, raw reads were error-corrected and collapsed into unique sequences using a nearest-neighbor algorithm that merged closely related sequences. CDR3 sequences were aligned to IMGT reference sequences to assign V, D and J gene segments. For a sequence to be retained, a match of at least six nucleotides to both a V gene segment and a J gene segment was required. A rearrangement counted as productive if the CDR3 had no stop codons and remained in frame with V and J, and every other rearrangement counted as non-productive. Following IMGT convention, CDR3 was defined as the stretch from the second conserved V-encoded cysteine to the conserved J-encoded phenylalanine. The earlier analysis of fewer than 750 of the donors excluded sequences that lacked an unambiguous match to a single V gene segment. In an earlier analysis of 587 of the donors, a V segment was called functional when productive rearrangements were above 56.7%, and segregating when the standard deviation between donors exceeded 5%. A statistical classification framework was developed to diagnose cytomegalovirus status using the catalog of TCR beta chain sequences. A later analysis assigned V and J genes by comparing TCR nucleotide sequences with IMGT/GENE-DB human TR gene sequences. Using the TCRdist pipeline, a later analysis assigned CDR3 sequences along with most-parsimonious VDJ recombination scenarios. In a later analysis, each TCR beta chain was defined by its CDR3 amino acid sequence together with its V-gene family, and reads lacking a unique V-gene family were excluded. To address suspected cross-contamination and a sequencing artifact, a later analysis removed a few hundred highly shared, low-generation-probability nucleotide sequences. For each public chain, a later analysis derived a clonal expansion index from normalized ranks of inferred template counts within each repertoire. Generation probabilities in a later analysis came from a VDJ recombination model fitted to out-of-frame rearrangements, and those results were checked against IGoR. A later analysis scored TCR-TCR, TCR-HLA and TCR-CMV co-occurrence with hypergeometric tests, applying a repertoire-size bias correction to TCR pairs. To estimate false discovery rates, a later analysis permuted the HLA or CMV assignments 20 times. In a later analysis, co-occurring TCRs were grouped with DBSCAN, and TCRdist sequence similarity was added when clustering was performed within HLA-allele-positive subsets. Repertoires with fewer than 30,000 or more than 120,000 public chains were left out of co-occurrence clustering, as were four to six repertoires with anomalous nucleotide sharing. The immuneACCESS repertoire file appears here via TCRdb, limited to in-frame rearrangements. These files lack a portion of the clones; in checked studies, under half of the deficit traces to unresolved V genes, and the cause of the others is not known. V, J and clone size are taken as reported in that table, and D and trimming were inferred from the DNA itself. This sample's listing comprises some 130,000 clones. In total, the top ten clones hold over 1.5% of the sample.

Comment on this clone: The antigen this receptor binds is unknown.

Its CDR3 holds 13 amino acids, cysteine through phenylalanine. Left in the record is the CDR3 DNA by itself, 39 bases read in frame from the first base. According to the germline V gene, CDR1 reads MDHEN and CDR2 reads SYDVKM. V is shortened by 4 bases, J by 2 bases, and the region joining them spans 9 bases. The paper as a whole reports these results and caveats: A group of highly shared sequence variants was considered likely to be a technical artifact of the sequencing pipeline. CMV serostatus was the only immune exposure information available for the cohort. At a false discovery rate of 0.05, a later analysis linked 15,000 to 20,000 TCR beta sequences to specific HLA alleles. In a later analysis, several top co-occurrence clusters were reported to appear linked to parvovirus B19, influenza, CMV and Epstein-Barr virus. A total of about 150 TCR beta chains were listed by the study as associated with cytomegalovirus. Because HLA typing was unavailable for some donors at each locus, only the typed subset was used in association tests. The authors suggested that the approach could potentially be generalized to other disease states and immunological phenotypes. In this cohort, only TCR beta chains were sequenced, and detectable features were limited by the absence of alpha or paired-chain data. Correlated functional status among segregating V segments might reflect linkage disequilibrium, but an unknown experimental factor could not be ruled out. V-gene and J-gene trimming of TCR beta chains was associated with a missense DCLRE1C variant in a later genetic analysis, and the association was replicated in an independent cohort. The 87-base-pair reads could not distinguish some IMGT-functional V segments, including TRBV6-2 and TRBV6-3, so those segments were excluded. A later genetic analysis reported fewer N-insertions in productive TCRs among donors in an Asian-associated ancestry cluster than the roughly 690-donor mean. A later analysis found that most CMV-associated TCR beta chains appeared HLA-restricted, with HLA associations seemingly driven largely by CMV exposure. A later analysis found that TCR association rates varied across HLA loci, with DRB1 alleles showing the most associated TCRs and HLA-C alleles the fewest. A further reported finding was that TCR beta sequences accurately predicted the HLA-A and HLA-B alleles for most subjects in the first cohort. Most TCR sequences were observed very rarely across donors, whereas some public TCRs were present in many individuals. In vitro tests confirmed that a few of the cytomegalovirus-associated TCR beta chains recognize cytomegalovirus antigens. Assigning TCR associations to individual alleles was difficult when HLA alleles, especially DR and DQ, strongly co-occurred. Sequencing depth was assumed to be roughly uniform across donors in the presence/absence analyses, though that assumption may not hold. The classifier was reported to diagnose cytomegalovirus status with high specificity and sensitivity in both the original cohort and the validation cohort. An earlier analysis of around 500 of the donors showed that most TCR beta V segments appeared in productive rearrangements either about 90% or about 30% of the time, which broadly matched IMGT annotations. Seventeen rarely observed V segments, including chromosome 9 orphons, were excluded from the earlier analysis of approximately 500 of the donors because counts were too low. Compared with equally common non-associated chains, HLA-associated TCR beta chains in a later analysis were more clonally expanded and had lower generation probabilities.

The sample was PBMCs. The chain employs TRBV28 and TRBJ2-7, with the D gene call left open. The receptor comes from a man younger than 35 in good health and CMV-seronegative. The DNA sequence reads TGTGCCAGCAGTTCCATCCCCACCTACGAGCAGTACTTC. Its amino acids are CASSSIPTYEQYF.